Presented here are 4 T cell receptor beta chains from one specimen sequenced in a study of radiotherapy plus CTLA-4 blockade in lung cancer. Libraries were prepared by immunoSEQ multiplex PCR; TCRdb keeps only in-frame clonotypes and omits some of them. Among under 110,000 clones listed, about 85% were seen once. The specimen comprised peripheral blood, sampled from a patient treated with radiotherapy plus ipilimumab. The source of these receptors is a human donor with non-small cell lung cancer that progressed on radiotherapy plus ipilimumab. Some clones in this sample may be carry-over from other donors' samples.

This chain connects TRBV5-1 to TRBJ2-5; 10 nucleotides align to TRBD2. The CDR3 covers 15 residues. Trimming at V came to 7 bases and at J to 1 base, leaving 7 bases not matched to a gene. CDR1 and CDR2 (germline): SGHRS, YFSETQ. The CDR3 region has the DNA TGCGCCAGCGGAGCTAGCGGGGGCCCCCAAGAGACCCAGTACTTC. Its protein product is CASGASGGPQETQYF.

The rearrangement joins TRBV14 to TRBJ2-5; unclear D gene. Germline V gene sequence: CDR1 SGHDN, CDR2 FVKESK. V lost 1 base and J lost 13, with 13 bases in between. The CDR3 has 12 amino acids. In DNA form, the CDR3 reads TGTGCCAGCAGCCAAGCAGCGACTCTTACGTACTTC. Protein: CASSQAATLTYF.

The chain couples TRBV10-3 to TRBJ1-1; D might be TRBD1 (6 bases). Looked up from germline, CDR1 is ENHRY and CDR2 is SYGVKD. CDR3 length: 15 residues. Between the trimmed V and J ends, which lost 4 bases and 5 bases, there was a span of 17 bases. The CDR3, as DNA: TGTGCCATCAGTGGAACAGGGAAAGGGGTAACTGAAGCTTTCTTT. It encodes CAISGTGKGVTEAFF.

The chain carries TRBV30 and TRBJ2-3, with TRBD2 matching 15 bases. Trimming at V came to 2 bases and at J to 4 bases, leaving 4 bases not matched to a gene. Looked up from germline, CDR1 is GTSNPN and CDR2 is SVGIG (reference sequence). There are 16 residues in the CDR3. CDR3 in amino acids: CAWSPGLAGGADTQYF. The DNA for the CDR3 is TGTGCCTGGAGTCCCGGACTAGCGGGGGGGGCAGATACGCAGTATTTT.